The T cell receptor beta chain described here comes from a study of blood T cell repertoires in COVID-19. Study as a whole: The United States, Italy and Spain were the sources of the acute and convalescent COVID-19 samples.

V shed 6 bases and J shed 5 bases, with 8 bases lying between them. The CDR3 has 11 amino acids. Germline CDR1 and CDR2: MNHEY and SVGAGI. Data came from immunoSEQ multiplex PCR; TCRdb stores just in-frame clones and leaves some out. The sample consists of under 450,000 clones, about 90% of them appearing once. The source of this sequence is a woman aged 25 to 39 who had recovered from COVID-19. Sequencing was performed on PBMCs or T cells enriched from blood (not recorded which). The rearrangement uses TRBV6-5 and TRBJ2-7; D perhaps matches TRBD2 (6 bases). In nucleotides, the CDR3 is TGTGCCAGCAGGGAGGGGCACGAGCAGTACTTC. Translation gives CASREGHEQYF.